This passage covers 20 T cell receptor beta chains from one sample sequenced in a study of T cell repertoires in cytomegalovirus infection. TCRdb fed the reads into MiXCR, producing one record per CDR3 protein. Here the sample spans tens of thousands of distinct CDR3 sequences, around a fifth being singletons. These TCRs are of unknown antigen specificity. This specimen was CD8+ T cells from cultured PBMCs, taken from culture after CMV antigen stimulation. Source of these receptors: a human donor in good health (CMV status not recorded). Some clones in this sample may be carry-over from other donors' samples.

This chain joins TRBV7-9 and TRBJ2-2; D remains ambiguous. V was trimmed by 5 bases and J by 5 bases, leaving 15 bases between them. Germline V lookup: CDR1 SEHNR, CDR2 FQNEAQ (reference sequence). The CDR3 contains 15 residues. The CDR3 loop reads CASSLPRRNTGELFF. The DNA of the CDR3 is TGTGCCAGCAGCCTGCCCCGACGAAATACCGGGGAGCTGTTTTTT.

V is TRBV7-9 and J is TRBJ2-7, with a possible D match to TRBD2 (5 bases). Germline V gives CDR1 SEHNR, CDR2 FQNEAQ (reference sequence). With 5 bases removed from V and 6 bases from J, the gap between germline ends came to 8 bases. The length of the CDR3 is 11 residues. CDR3 region: CASSPEGEQYF. In DNA form, the CDR3 reads TGTGCCAGCAGCCCCGAGGGCGAGCAGTACTTC.

This clonotype came up a few times. V usage is TRBV4-1 and J usage is TRBJ2-3; tentatively, D is TRBD1 or TRBD2 (6 bases each). The CDR3 is 16 amino acids. Trimming removed 0 bases from V and 1 base from J, with 11 bases in between. From germline, CDR1 is MGHRA and CDR2 YSYEKL. The CDR3 DNA is TGCGCCAGCAGCCAAGATGGGGGGACACGCACAGATACGCAGTATTTT. Its translation: CASSQDGGTRTDTQYF.

This chain uses TRBV11-3 with TRBJ1-1; D ambiguous. Trimming left V 4 bases short and J 1 base short, with 7 bases between. CDR3 length: 13 amino acids. Germline V gene lookup returns CDR1 SGHNT and CDR2 YENEEA. The CDR3 DNA sequence: TGTGCCAGCAGCTCTACAGAGAACACTGAAGCTTTCTTT. This sequence encodes CASSSTENTEAFF.

This clonotype has only a few counts. The gene calls are TRBV7-9 and TRBJ2-5, with D perhaps matching TRBD1 (5 bases). CDR3 length equals 16 residues. Trimming removed 5 bases at V and 2 bases at J, with 18 bases between. The germline gives CDR1 SEHNR, CDR2 FQNEAQ (reference sequence). The CDR3 coding sequence is TGTGCCAGCAGCCCTGTGCAGGGAACCTCACAAGAGACCCAGTACTTC. Translation: CASSPVQGTSQETQYF.

The J gene is TRBJ2-1, the V gene TRBV7-9; 11 nucleotides agree with TRBD1. This CDR3 is built from 15 residues. Germline CDR1 and CDR2: SEHNR and FQNEAQ (reference sequence). Trimming cost V 4 bases and J 7 bases; bases outside gene matches: 6. CDR3 nucleotides: TGTGCCAGCAGCTCAGCGGGACAGGGGGAAAATGAGCAGTTCTTC. Amino acids: CASSSAGQGENEQFF.

J is TRBJ2-1 and V is TRBV7-9, with a possible D match to TRBD2 (6 bases). V gave up 5 bases and J gave up 8 bases, with 13 bases separating them. CDR1 and CDR2 from the germline V gene are SEHNR and FQNEAQ (reference sequence). The CDR3 consists of 13 residues. CDR3 sequence reads: CASSEYGRHEQFF. The CDR3 DNA is TGTGCCAGCAGCGAATACGGGAGACATGAGCAGTTCTTC.

This rearrangement joins TRBV7-6 to TRBJ2-2; 12 nucleotides match TRBD1. The V segment lost 6 bases and the J segment 6 bases; nucleotides outside the gene matches: 8. CDR3 size: 16 residues. Germline CDR1 reads SGHVS; CDR2 reads FNYEAQ. CDR3 DNA: TGTGCCAGCAGTCCAACCGGGACAGGGGGCTCCGGGGAGCTGTTTTTT. This gives the protein CASSPTGTGGSGELFF.

This chain links TRBV7-8 with TRBJ1-5; no clear D gene. This CDR3 region has 16 residues. The V gene lost 5 bases and the J gene lost 5 bases, with 19 bases spanning the gap. Germline CDR1 SGHVS, CDR2 FQNEAQ. CDR3 sequence reads: CASSQPEAGYDQPQHF. For the CDR3, the DNA is TGTGCCAGCAGCCAACCGGAAGCGGGGTATGATCAGCCCCAGCATTTT.

This clonotype was detected a few times. The CDR3, as DNA: TGTGCCATCAGTGAGTCGACGGGACTAGCGGGAGTAGGTGAGACCCAGTACTTC. Translation: CAISESTGLAGVGETQYF. J is TRBJ2-5 and V is TRBV10-3; 14 bases are a match to TRBD2. Germline V lookup: CDR1 ENHRY, CDR2 SYGVKD. Trimming took 0 bases from V and 5 from J; bases not matched to a gene: 8. The CDR3 is made up of 18 amino acids.

In its sample, this clonotype was seen many times. The chain couples TRBV4-1 to TRBJ2-7, with D maybe TRBD1 (6 bases). Trimming stripped 2 bases from V and 6 bases from J, with 14 bases between. The CDR3 covers 14 residues. CDR1 is MGHRA, CDR2 YSYEKL, per germline. Written as DNA, the CDR3 is TGCGCCAGCAGCCAACTCCAGGGGAGTCCCGAGCAGTACTTC. Its translation is CASSQLQGSPEQYF.

This clonotype was counted between two and nine times. The chain carries TRBV7-2 and TRBJ2-1, with TRBD2 identical over 8 bases. With V trimmed by 0 bases and J by 8 bases, 6 bases remained unmatched. Germline assignment: CDR1 SGHTA and CDR2 FQGNSA. The CDR3 is 15 residues long. CDR3 bases: TGTGCCAGCAGCTTAGCGCTGGCCGGGAGGGATGAGCAGTTCTTC. As protein: CASSLALAGRDEQFF.

The genes are TRBV12-3 or TRBV12-4 and TRBJ2-1; D unresolved. The V end lost 3 bases, the J end lost 9 bases, and 12 bases lay between the germline ends. The length of the CDR3 is 13 residues. DNA for the CDR3: TGTGCCAGCAGTTTGGTGATGGAAAGTGAGCAGTTCTTC. This sequence encodes CASSLVMESEQFF.

The chain carries TRBV29-1 and TRBJ2-1; D perhaps matches TRBD1 (6 bases). Germline-derived CDR1 and CDR2 are SQVTM and ANQGSEA. Trimming stripped 6 bases from V and 6 bases from J, with 24 bases between. The CDR3 loop spans 16 amino acids. This chain's CDR3 is CSVAGLDSIPLNEQFF. The CDR3 DNA reads as TGCAGCGTCGCGGGCCTGGACAGTATCCCACTCAATGAGCAGTTCTTC.

This chain links TRBV7-2 with TRBJ2-6; D gene uncertain. V was pared by 1 base and J by 2 bases, with 18 bases between. CDR1 and CDR2 (germline): SGHTA, FQGNSA. The CDR3 contains 19 residues. The CDR3 nucleotides are TGTGCCAGCAGCTTAGTCGGCCCCCGTAAAGGGCCTGGGGCCAACGTCCTGACTTTC. Translation: CASSLVGPRKGPGANVLTF.

This clonotype occurred many times. The chain couples TRBV7-2 to TRBJ1-1, with D possibly TRBD1 on 5 matching bases. V dropped 3 bases and J dropped 0 bases, with 20 bases sitting between them. This CDR3 has 18 residues. The germline V gene has CDR1 SGHTA and CDR2 FQGNSA. CDR3 residues: CASSFDRRGRWMNTEAFF. The CDR3, as DNA: TGTGCCAGCAGCTTCGACCGCCGGGGGAGATGGATGAACACTGAAGCTTTCTTT.

The genes are TRBV12-3 or TRBV12-4 and TRBJ2-5; TRBD2 matches 11 bases. Unmatched junction bases numbered 9, after V lost 5 bases and J lost 4 bases. CDR3 length equals 16 residues. CDR3 in amino acids: CASSPHPGTSGETQYF. In nucleotides, the CDR3 is TGTGCCAGCAGTCCACATCCCGGGACTAGCGGAGAGACCCAGTACTTC.

This clonotype was counted a few times. The gene calls are TRBV6-6 and TRBJ2-3; D is uncertain. CDR3 length equals 15 residues. Germline-derived CDR1 and CDR2 are MNHNY and SVGAGI (reference sequence). The ends were cut back, 8 bases at V and 0 bases at J, with 15 bases in the middle. For the CDR3, the DNA is TGTGCCAGCTGTTGGTGCCGAACTAGCACAGATACGCAGTATTTT. It encodes CASCWCRTSTDTQYF.

This clonotype has a handful of counts. The rearrangement uses TRBV7-2 and TRBJ2-2, with D possibly being TRBD2 (6 bases). Trimming took 5 bases from V and 3 from J, leaving 10 bases between them. CDR3 length: 14 amino acids. Looked up from germline, CDR1 is SGHTA and CDR2 is FQGNSA. The CDR3 DNA reads TGTGCCAGCAGCCTTCGCGGGGACACCGGGGAGCTGTTTTTT. Translated, it gives CASSLRGDTGELFF.

This chain uses TRBV7-2 with TRBJ1-2; 9 bases fit TRBD1. CDR3 length equals 14 residues. In germline, CDR1 is SGHTA, CDR2 FQGNSA. V gave up 5 bases and J gave up 5 bases; unmatched junction bases: 6. CDR3 in DNA: TGTGCCAGCAGCCTAACAGGGGGCGGGTATGGCTACACCTTC. It encodes CASSLTGGGYGYTF.